This T cell receptor (beta chain) was sequenced during a study of blood T cells in healthy people across ages (dated by TCRdb to 2014 to 2015). In terms of the full investigation: In model experiments, roughly one uniquely barcoded TCR beta cDNA molecule per two T cells was captured by template switching. The donors were split into four age groups: young (average 16 years), middle-aged (nearly 40), aged (around 67) and long-lived (about 82). To track age-related changes in TCR beta repertoire diversity, the study relied on deep sequencing normalized with unique cDNA molecular identifiers. Donors of different ages were randomly distributed across sequencing lanes to avoid experimental bias. For two donors (one aged 18 to 29 and one aged 80 or older), the study analyzed two additional independent replicas of 1 million unique cDNA reads from the same blood draw.

As for this clonotype: The specificity of this receptor is unknown. Base qualities are not recorded, but no much larger clone differs from it by a single base.

Preparation of the library involved 5' RACE. Sequenced on an Illumina HiSeq 2500. The second PCR ran for about 6 to 12 cycles and used a J-beta primer mix along with a sample-barcoded 5' primer. A unique molecular identifier was introduced onto each TCR beta cDNA molecule by a template-switch 5' adaptor carrying 12 random nucleotides. At least 2.5 million CDR3-containing paired-end reads were obtained from each sample. All of the RNA was converted into first-strand cDNA using the Mint cDNA synthesis kit, with a TRBC-specific oligonucleotide serving as the primer. All cDNA was treated with uracil-DNA glycosylase and then went through a first 18-cycle PCR with the universal primers M1SS and BC2_uni_R. The authors' pipeline ran thus. Each sample was normalized by randomly selecting 1 million high-quality reads, each carrying a distinct molecular identifier. Reads sharing molecular identifiers were discarded rather than binned into consensus sequences. MiTCR, with a Q25 quality threshold and the strictest error-elimination algorithm, was used for CDR3 identification, clonotype clustering and error correction. A nonparametric unseen species model with Euler transformation was used to estimate lower-bound total TCR beta diversity. TCRdb reprocessed the public reads (quality trimming at Q25 with fastp, clone calling with MiXCR) and kept in-frame beta chains. Under each unique CDR3 protein, matching rows form one entry showing the most common genes and DNA. The authors' filters were not applied to this entry. The sample has 1.2 million to 1.5 million distinct CDR3 sequences on record, approximately 42% of them singletons. The top ten hold roughly 7.9% of the sample.

The paper's findings and limits, for the study overall: There was a strong correlation between observed TCR beta diversity and the percentage of naive T cells measured by flow cytometry. The CMV infection status of donors was not known, potentially confounding age-related changes in expanded clonotypes. Because profiling used bulk unsorted PBMCs, naive and antigen-experienced compartments could not be compared conclusively. Estimates of total diversity from one million sequenced T cells were regarded as lower bounds and underestimates. Compared with the aged group, more naive CD4+ T cells, fewer expanded clones and increased TCR diversity were shown by the long-lived group, suggesting age selection. As age increased, observed TCR beta diversity per million T cells dropped in a roughly linear way, and a significant reduction was already evident by age roughly 36.

Donors were a few dozen systemically healthy Caucasian individuals from Russia aged about 6 to 100 years. Each donor gave approximately 9.3 milliliters of peripheral blood, collected into EDTA-treated Vacutainer tubes. Ficoll-Paque density-gradient centrifugation was used to isolate PBMCs, with at least 6.5 million obtained per sample. Total RNA was extracted from PBMCs with Trizol reagent, with at least 5 micrograms obtained per sample. For every donor, flow cytometry on a PBMC aliquot measured the percentage of naive CD45RAhigh/CD27high T cells. Here V drops 5 bases and J drops 12 bases, and the junction holds 7 bases not matched to any gene. The CDR1 and CDR2 encoded by the germline V gene are SGHTA and FQGTGA. The CDR3 sequence holds 13 residues, the cysteine and phenylalanine included. The kept DNA is CDR3 alone, 39 bases in frame from the first base.

This receptor was identified in a woman in her late teens or twenties in good health. Recombination connected TRBV7-3 to TRBJ2-1, with 10 middle bases fitting TRBD1. The sample taken for sequencing was blood. The sequenced DNA is TGTGCCAGCAGCCGGGACAGGGGCGACCGGCAGTTCTTC. It codes for CASSRDRGDRQFF.